The subject of this entry is one TCR beta chain. Its antigen remains unidentified. Pools of viral peptides were used by the ViraFEST assay to expand antigen-specific CD4+ T cells ahead of sequencing. An approximately ten-day culture period preceded the isolation of CD4+ T cells. Participants were vaccinated with two doses of either the BNT162b2 or mRNA-1273 vaccine. The healthy vaccine recipients, who had no prior SARS-CoV-2 infection, showed negative nucleocapsid antibodies. The data are from a study of vaccination effects on CD4 cells after COVID-19. About the research overall: It was a median of 72 days after the second dose that post-vaccine samples were obtained.

Method: immunoSEQ multiplex PCR; TCRdb's copy keeps in-frame clones and lacks some. The table has 25,000 to 30,000 clones, approximately 71% seen once. This CDR3 comprises 13 residues. Losses at the gene ends were 7 bases for V and 7 bases for J; bases not matched to a gene: 8. Germline lookup yields CDR1 SQVTM and CDR2 ANQGSEA. The chain recombines TRBV29-1 with TRBJ1-4; TRBD1 agrees at 8 bases. This clonotype was obtained from a human donor who received a COVID-19 vaccine. Sequenced here: CD4+ T cells from PBMCs cultured with HCoV-NL63 spike peptides, sampled after COVID-19 vaccination. This CDR3 reads CSGQTGAAEKLFF. CDR3 bases: TGCAGCGGTCAGACAGGGGCGGCTGAAAAACTGTTTTTT.